Included here is one T cell receptor beta chain sequence, with context. Its antigen is currently unknown. The sample originates from a study of cytomegalovirus exposure and HLA in healthy donors. 13 Jbeta primers and 60 Vbeta primers were used for the PCR. Assay used: immunoSEQ multiplex PCR; TCRdb lists only in-frame clones, some missing. The data contain around 99,000 clones, approximately 63% of them singletons. Study results and caveats: Across donors, sequencing depth was assumed by presence/absence analyses to be roughly uniform. Three CMV-associated chains proved CMV antigen-specific in vitro.

This CDR3 contains 15 residues. Trimming took 1 base from V and 1 from J, leaving 11 bases between them. CDR1 is LGHNA, CDR2 YNFKEQ, per germline. This receptor was identified in a woman aged 25 to 39 in good health and CMV-seronegative. The V and J genes are TRBV4-2 and TRBJ2-7; no firm D call. Sequences were obtained from PBMCs. The CDR3 DNA reads as TGTGCCAGCAGCCAAGTGCGAGGTTCATCCTACGAGCAGTACTTC. Its translation: CASSQVRGSSYEQYF.